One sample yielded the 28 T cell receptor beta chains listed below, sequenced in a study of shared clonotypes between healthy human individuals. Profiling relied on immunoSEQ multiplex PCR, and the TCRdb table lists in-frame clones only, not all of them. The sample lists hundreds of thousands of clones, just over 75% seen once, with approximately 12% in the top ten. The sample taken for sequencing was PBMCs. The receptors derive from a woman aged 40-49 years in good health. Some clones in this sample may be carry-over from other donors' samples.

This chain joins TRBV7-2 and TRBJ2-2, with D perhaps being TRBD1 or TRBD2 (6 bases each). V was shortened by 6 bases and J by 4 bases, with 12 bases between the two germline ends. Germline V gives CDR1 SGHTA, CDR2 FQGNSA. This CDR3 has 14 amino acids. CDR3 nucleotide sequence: TGTGCCAGCAGAAGGGGGGAGGTCACCGGGGAGCTGTTTTTT. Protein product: CASRRGEVTGELFF.

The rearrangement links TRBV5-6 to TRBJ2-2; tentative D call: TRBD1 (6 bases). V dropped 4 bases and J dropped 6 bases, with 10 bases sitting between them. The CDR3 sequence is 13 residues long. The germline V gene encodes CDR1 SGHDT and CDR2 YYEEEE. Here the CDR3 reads CASSLTGSGELFF. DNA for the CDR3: TGTGCCAGCAGCCTCACAGGGTCCGGGGAGCTGTTTTTT.

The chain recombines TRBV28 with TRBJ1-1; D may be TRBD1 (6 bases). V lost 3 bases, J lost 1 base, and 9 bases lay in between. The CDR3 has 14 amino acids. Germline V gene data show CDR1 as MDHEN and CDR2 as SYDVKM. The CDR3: CASSFWGRNTEAFF. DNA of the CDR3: TGTGCCAGCAGTTTCTGGGGGCGGAACACTGAAGCTTTCTTT. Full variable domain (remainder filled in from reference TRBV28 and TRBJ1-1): DVKVTQSSRYLVKRTGEKVFLECVQDMDHENMFWYRQDPGLGLRLIYFSYDVKMKEKGDIPEGYSVSREKKERFSLILESASTNQTSMYLCASSFWGRNTEAFFGQGTRLTVV.

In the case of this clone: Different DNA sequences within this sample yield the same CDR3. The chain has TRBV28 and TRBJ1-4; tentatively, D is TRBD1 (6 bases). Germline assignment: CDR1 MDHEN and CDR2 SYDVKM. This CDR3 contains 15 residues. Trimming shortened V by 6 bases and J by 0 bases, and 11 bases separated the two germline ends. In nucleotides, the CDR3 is TGTGCCAGCAGCCTACAGGGCGCAACTAATGAAAAACTGTTTTTT. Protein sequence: CASSLQGATNEKLFF.

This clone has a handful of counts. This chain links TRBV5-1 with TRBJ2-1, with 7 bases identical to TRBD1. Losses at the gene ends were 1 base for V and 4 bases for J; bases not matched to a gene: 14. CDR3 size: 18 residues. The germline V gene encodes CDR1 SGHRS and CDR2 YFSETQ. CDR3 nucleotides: TGCGCCAGCAGCTTGCAATACAGGGGAAGTGCGGGTTACAATGAGCAGTTCTTC. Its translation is CASSLQYRGSAGYNEQFF. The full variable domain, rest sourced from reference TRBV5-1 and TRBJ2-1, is KAGVTQTPRYLIKTRGQQVTLSCSPISGHRSVSWYQQTPGQGLQFLFEYFSETQRNKGNFPGRFSGRQFSNSRSEMNVSTLELGDSALYLCASSLQYRGSAGYNEQFFGPGTRLTVL.

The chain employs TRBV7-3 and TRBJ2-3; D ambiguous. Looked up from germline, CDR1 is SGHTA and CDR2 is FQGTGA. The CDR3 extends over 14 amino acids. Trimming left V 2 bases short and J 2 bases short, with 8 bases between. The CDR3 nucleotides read TGTGCCAGCAGCTTAGGAGCACACACAGATACGCAGTATTTT. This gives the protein CASSLGAHTDTQYF.

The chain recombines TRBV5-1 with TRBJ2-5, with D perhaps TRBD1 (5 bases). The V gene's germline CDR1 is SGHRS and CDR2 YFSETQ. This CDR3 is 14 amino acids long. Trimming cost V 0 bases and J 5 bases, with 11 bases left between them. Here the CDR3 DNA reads TGCGCCAGCAGCTTGGACAGGTCCGGCGAGACCCAGTACTTC. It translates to CASSLDRSGETQYF.

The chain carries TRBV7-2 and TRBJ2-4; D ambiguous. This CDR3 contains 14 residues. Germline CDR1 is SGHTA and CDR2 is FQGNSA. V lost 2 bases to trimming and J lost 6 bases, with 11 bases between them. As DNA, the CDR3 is TGTGCCAGCAGCTTACGTCTGTTGGGAAACATTCAGTACTTC. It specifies CASSLRLLGNIQYF.

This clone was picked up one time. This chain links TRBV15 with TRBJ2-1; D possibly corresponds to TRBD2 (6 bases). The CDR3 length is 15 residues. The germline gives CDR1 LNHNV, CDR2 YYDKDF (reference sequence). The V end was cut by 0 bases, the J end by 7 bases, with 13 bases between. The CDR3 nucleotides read TGTGCCACCAGCAGAGACCCGGGTCGGGGGAATGAGCAGTTCTTC. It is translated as CATSRDPGRGNEQFF.

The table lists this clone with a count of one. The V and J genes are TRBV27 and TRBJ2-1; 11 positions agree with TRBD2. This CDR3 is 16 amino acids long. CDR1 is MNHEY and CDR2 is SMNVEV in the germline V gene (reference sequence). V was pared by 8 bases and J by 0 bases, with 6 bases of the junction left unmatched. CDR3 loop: CASAGTSGGSYNEQFF. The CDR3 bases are TGTGCCAGCGCAGGGACTAGCGGTGGCTCCTACAATGAGCAGTTCTTC.

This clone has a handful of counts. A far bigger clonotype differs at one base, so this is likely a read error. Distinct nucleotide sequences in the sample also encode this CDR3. This CDR3 is CSAYRDKDAEAFF. Here the CDR3 DNA reads TGCAGCGCTTACCGGGACAAGGATGCCGAAGCTTTCTTT. The chain uses TRBV29-1 and TRBJ1-1; possibly TRBD1 for D (6 bases). The germline V and J ends were trimmed by 7 bases and 8 bases, with 20 bases remaining between them. Germline CDR1 and CDR2: SQVTM and ANQGSEA. This CDR3 comprises 13 residues. Using reference TRBV29-1 and TRBJ1-1 for the parts outside the CDR3, the full variable domain is SAVISQKPSRDICQRGTSLTIQCQVDSQVTMMFWYRQQPGQSLTLIATANQGSEATYESGFVIDKFPISRPNLTFSTLTVSNMSPEDSSIYLCSAYRDKDAEAFFGQGTRLTVV.

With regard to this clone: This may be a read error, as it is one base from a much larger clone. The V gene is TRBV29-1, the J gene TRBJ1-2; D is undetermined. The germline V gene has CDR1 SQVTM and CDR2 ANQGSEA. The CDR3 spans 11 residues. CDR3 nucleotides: TGCAGCGCGAGAGACAACTATGGCCACACCTTC. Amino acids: CSARDNYGHTF.

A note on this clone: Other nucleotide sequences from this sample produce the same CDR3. This CDR3 reads CASSMGGYEQYF. The CDR3 DNA follows: TGTGCCAGTAGTATGGGGGGATACGAGCAGTACTTC. The chain carries TRBV19 and TRBJ2-7, with a tentative D call TRBD2 (6 bases). V shed 3 bases and J shed 4 bases, with 7 bases lying between them. Per germline, CDR1 LNHDA and CDR2 SQIVND (reference sequence). The CDR3 extends over 12 amino acids.

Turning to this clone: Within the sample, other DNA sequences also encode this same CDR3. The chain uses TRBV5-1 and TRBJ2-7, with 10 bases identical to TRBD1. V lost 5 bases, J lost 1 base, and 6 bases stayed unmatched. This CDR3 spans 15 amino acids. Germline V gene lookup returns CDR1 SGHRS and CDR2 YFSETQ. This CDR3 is CASSSTGQGSYEQYF. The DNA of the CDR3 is TGCGCCAGCAGTTCTACGGGACAGGGGTCCTACGAGCAGTACTTC.

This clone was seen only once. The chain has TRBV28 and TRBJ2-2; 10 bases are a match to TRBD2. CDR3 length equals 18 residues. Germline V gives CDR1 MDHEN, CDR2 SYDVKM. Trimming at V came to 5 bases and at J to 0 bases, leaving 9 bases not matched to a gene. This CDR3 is CASSGSGTSASNTGELFF. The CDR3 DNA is TGTGCCAGCAGTGGATCCGGGACTAGCGCTTCGAACACCGGGGAGCTGTTTTTT.

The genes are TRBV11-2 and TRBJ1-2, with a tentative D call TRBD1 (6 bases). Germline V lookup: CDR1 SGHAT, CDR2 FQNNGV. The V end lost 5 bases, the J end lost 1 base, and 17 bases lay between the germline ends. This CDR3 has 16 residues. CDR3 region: CASSTITGGYNYGYTF. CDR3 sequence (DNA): TGTGCCAGCAGCACTATCACCGGGGGCTATAACTATGGCTACACCTTC.

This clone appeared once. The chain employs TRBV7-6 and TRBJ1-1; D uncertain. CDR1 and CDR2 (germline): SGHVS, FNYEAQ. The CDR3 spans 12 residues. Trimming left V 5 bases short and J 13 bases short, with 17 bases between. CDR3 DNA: TGTGCCAGCAGCCCAATGGATGTCTCAAGTTTCTTT. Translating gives CASSPMDVSSFF.

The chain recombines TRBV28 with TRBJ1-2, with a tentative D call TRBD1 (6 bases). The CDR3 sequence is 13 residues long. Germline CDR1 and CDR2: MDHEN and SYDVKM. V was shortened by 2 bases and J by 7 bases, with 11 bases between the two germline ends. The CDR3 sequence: CASSLRGASGYTF. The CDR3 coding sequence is TGTGCCAGCAGTTTACGGGGGGCTAGTGGCTACACCTTC.

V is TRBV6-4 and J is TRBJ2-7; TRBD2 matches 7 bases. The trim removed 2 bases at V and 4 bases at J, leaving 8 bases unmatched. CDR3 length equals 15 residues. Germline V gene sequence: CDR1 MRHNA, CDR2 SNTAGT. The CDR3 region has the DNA TGTGCCAGCAGTGACCCCCGACTAGCCGGGTACGAGCAGTACTTC. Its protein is CASSDPRLAGYEQYF.

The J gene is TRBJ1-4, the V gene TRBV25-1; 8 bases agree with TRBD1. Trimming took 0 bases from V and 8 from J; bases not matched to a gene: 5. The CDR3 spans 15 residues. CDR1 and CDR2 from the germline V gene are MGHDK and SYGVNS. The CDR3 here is CASSEYQGAGEKLFF. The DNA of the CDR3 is TGTGCCAGCAGTGAATATCAGGGGGCGGGCGAAAAACTGTTTTTT.

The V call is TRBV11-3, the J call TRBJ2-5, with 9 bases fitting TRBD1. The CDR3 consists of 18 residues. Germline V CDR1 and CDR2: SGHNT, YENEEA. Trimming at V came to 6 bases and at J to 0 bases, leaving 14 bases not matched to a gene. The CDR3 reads CASSPGQGQSLYQETQYF. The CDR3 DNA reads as TGTGCCAGCAGTCCAGGACAGGGGCAGTCCCTATACCAAGAGACCCAGTACTTC.

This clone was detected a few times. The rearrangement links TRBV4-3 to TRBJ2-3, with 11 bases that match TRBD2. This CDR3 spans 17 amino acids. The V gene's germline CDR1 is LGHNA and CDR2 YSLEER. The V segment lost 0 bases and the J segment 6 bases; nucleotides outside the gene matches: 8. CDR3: CASSQETSGTPGDTQYF. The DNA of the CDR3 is TGCGCCAGCAGCCAAGAGACTAGCGGGACCCCGGGGGATACGCAGTATTTT.

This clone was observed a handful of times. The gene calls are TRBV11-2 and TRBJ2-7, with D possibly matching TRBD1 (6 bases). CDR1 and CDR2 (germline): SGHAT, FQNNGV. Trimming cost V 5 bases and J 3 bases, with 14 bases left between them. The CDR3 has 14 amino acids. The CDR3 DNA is TGTGCCAGCAGCAGCAACAGGGAACTCTACGAGCAGTACTTC. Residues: CASSSNRELYEQYF.

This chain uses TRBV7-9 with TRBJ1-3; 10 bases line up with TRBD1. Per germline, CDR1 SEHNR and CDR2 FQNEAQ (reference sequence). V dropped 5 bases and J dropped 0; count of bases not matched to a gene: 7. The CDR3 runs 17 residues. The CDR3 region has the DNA TGTGCCAGCAGCGCCCGACAGGGGGCTCTCTCTGGAAACACCATATATTTT. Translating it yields CASSARQGALSGNTIYF. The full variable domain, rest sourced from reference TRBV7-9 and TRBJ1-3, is DTGVSQNPRHKITKRGQNVTFRCDPISEHNRLYWYRQTLGQGPEFLTYFQNEAQLEKSRLLSDRFSAERPKGSFSTLEIQRTEQGDSAMYLCASSARQGALSGNTIYFGEGSWLTVV.

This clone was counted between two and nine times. The CDR3, as DNA: TGTGCCAGCAGCTTAGGATCGGGGGGAAACCAGCCCCAGCATTTT. Protein sequence: CASSLGSGGNQPQHF. The V and J genes are TRBV7-8 and TRBJ1-5; TRBD1 is a possible D gene (5 bases). V was trimmed by 1 base and J by 7 bases, leaving 14 bases between them. The CDR3 is 15 amino acids. Germline V gene sequence: CDR1 SGHVS, CDR2 FQNEAQ.

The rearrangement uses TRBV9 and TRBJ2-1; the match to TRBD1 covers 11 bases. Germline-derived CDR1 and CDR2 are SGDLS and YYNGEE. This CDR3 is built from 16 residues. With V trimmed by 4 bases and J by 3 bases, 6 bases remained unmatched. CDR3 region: CASSRSGTGGYNEQFF. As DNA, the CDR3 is TGTGCCAGCAGCCGATCCGGGACAGGGGGCTACAATGAGCAGTTCTTC.

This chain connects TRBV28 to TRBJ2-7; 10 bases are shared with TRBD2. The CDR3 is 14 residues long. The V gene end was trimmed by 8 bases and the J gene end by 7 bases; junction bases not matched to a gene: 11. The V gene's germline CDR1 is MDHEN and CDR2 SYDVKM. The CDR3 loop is CASRTSGPLWEQYF. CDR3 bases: TGTGCCAGCCGGACTAGCGGCCCTCTTTGGGAGCAGTACTTC.

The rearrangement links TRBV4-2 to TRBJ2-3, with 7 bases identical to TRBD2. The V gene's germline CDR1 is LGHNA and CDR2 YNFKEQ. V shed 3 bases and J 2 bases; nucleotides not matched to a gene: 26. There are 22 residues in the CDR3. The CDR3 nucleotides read TGTGCCAGCAGCCACCCCGATCGGTTGGGACTACCGAACAGCCAAGACACAGATACGCAGTATTTT. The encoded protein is CASSHPDRLGLPNSQDTDTQYF.